The T cell receptor beta chain under discussion was sequenced for a study of blood T cell repertoires in COVID-19. Clones were sequenced by immunoSEQ multiplex PCR, and TCRdb holds only the in-frame ones, with some missing. The data contain 150,000 to 200,000 clones, roughly 79% of them singletons. This clone was seen more than once but under ten times. The sequence derives from a man aged 60 to 75 with active or convalescent COVID-19. The sample was peripheral blood.

Here the CDR3 reads CASRPTSGSYNEQFF. Written as DNA, the CDR3 is TGTGCCAGCAGACCGACTAGCGGGAGCTACAATGAGCAGTTCTTC. This chain joins TRBV7-3 and TRBJ2-1; 12 bases align to TRBD2. The germline V gene encodes CDR1 SGHTA and CDR2 FQGTGA. The ends lost 6 bases at V and 3 bases at J; junction bases unmatched: 3. The CDR3 sequence is 15 residues long.